These 13 T cell receptor beta chains originate from one sample sequenced in a study of neurological immune-mediated disorders. Using its own MiXCR run on the 5' RACE reads, TCRdb lists one record per CDR3 protein. The data hold roughly 50,000 distinct CDR3 sequences, with roughly 13% observed a single time. The sequenced material came from PBMCs. The receptor source for this set is an older woman with HTLV-1-associated myelopathy (HAM/TSP).

This clonotype showed up many times. The chain couples TRBV20-1 to TRBJ2-1; 10 nucleotides align to TRBD2. The CDR3 totals 14 residues. Trimming cost V 6 bases and J 4 bases; bases outside gene matches: 6. Germline CDR1 is DFQATT and CDR2 is SNEGSKA (reference sequence). The CDR3 DNA reads as TGCAGTGCGCTGACTAGCGGGTCTTACAATGAGCAGTTCTTC. Translated, it gives CSALTSGSYNEQFF.

This clonotype occurred many times. The rearrangement uses TRBV7-2 and TRBJ2-7; 12 nucleotides agree with TRBD2. The trim removed 5 bases at V and 9 bases at J, leaving 11 bases unmatched. The CDR3 sequence is 15 residues long. Germline CDR1 and CDR2: SGHTA and FQGNSA. The CDR3 region is CASSPRLAGVGAQYF. The CDR3, as DNA: TGTGCCAGCAGCCCCCGACTAGCGGGAGTTGGCGCGCAGTACTTC.

This clonotype turned up a few times. The chain has TRBV19 and TRBJ1-2; tentatively, D is TRBD1 (5 bases). The CDR3 length is 13 residues. CDR1 is LNHDA and CDR2 is SQIVND in the germline V gene (reference sequence). Trimming left V 5 bases short and J 9 bases short, with 16 bases between. CDR3 nucleotide sequence: TGTGCCAGTAGTGAGCGGGGACGCAGTAGCTACACCTTC. Translation: CASSERGRSSYTF.

Many counts were recorded for this clonotype. The chain links TRBV12-3 or TRBV12-4 to TRBJ1-4; 7 bases agree with TRBD1. The V segment lost 6 bases and the J segment 7 bases; nucleotides outside the gene matches: 11. There are 15 residues in the CDR3. DNA for the CDR3: TGTGCCAGCAGCGCAAACAGGGGTCGAGGTGAAAAACTGTTTTTT. Translation gives CASSANRGRGEKLFF.

This clonotype was picked up many times. This chain links TRBV12-3 or TRBV12-4 with TRBJ1-6; D unclear. V was cut by 0 bases and J by 10 bases, with 7 bases left in between. The CDR3 consists of 13 residues. CDR3: CASSLALHSPLHF. The CDR3 nucleotides read TGTGCCAGCAGTTTAGCGCTCCACTCACCCCTCCACTTT.

In this sample, this clonotype turned up many times. The V gene is TRBV6-4, the J gene TRBJ2-1; TRBD2 aligns across 12 bases. The CDR3 loop spans 15 amino acids. Trimming cost V 3 bases and J 9 bases; bases outside gene matches: 6. Germline assignment: CDR1 MRHNA and CDR2 SNTAGT. The CDR3 here is CASSEQASGRVEQFF. DNA of the CDR3: TGTGCCAGCAGTGAACAGGCTAGCGGGAGGGTTGAGCAGTTCTTC.

This clonotype showed up many times. CDR3 sequence: CASRRLSTSEQYF. The CDR3 bases are TGTGCCAGCAGACGACTAAGTACTAGCGAGCAGTACTTC. V and J are TRBV12-3 or TRBV12-4 and TRBJ2-7; possibly TRBD2 for D (5 bases). V shed 6 bases and J shed 6 bases, with 15 bases lying between them. The CDR3 runs to 13 residues.

This clonotype came up many times. The chain joins TRBV9 to TRBJ2-2, with D possibly matching TRBD1 (6 bases). Germline V CDR1 and CDR2: SGDLS, YYNGEE. The CDR3 runs 16 residues. V lost 0 bases, J lost 6 bases, and 15 bases lay in between. CDR3 residues: CASSVGYRDTAGELFF. DNA for the CDR3: TGTGCCAGCAGCGTAGGCTACAGGGACACAGCCGGGGAGCTGTTTTTT.

The chain couples TRBV19 to TRBJ2-7; D is tentatively TRBD1 or TRBD2 (5 bases each). The CDR3 has 16 amino acids. Germline V gene lookup returns CDR1 LNHDA and CDR2 SQIVND (reference sequence). V lost 6 bases and J lost 4, with 22 bases in between. The CDR3 bases are TGTGCCAGTAGCCCCGTCTCGACTCTGGGGGTATACGAGCAGTACTTC. Its translation is CASSPVSTLGVYEQYF. Looking up the rest from reference TRBV19 and TRBJ2-7 gives the full variable domain: DGGITQSPKYLFRKEGQNVTLSCEQNLNHDAMYWYRQDPGQGLRLIYYSQIVNDFQKGDIAEGYSVSREKKESFPLTVTSAQKNPTAFYLCASSPVSTLGVYEQYFGPGTRLTVT.

This clonotype was observed at least ten times. The chain has TRBV7-2 and TRBJ2-1; D not resolved. The CDR3 totals 11 residues. The ends were cut back, 4 bases at V and 8 bases at J, with 6 bases in the middle. Germline V gene data show CDR1 as SGHTA and CDR2 as FQGNSA. The CDR3 region has the DNA TGTGCCAGCAGCTCCCTCGATGAGCAGTTCTTC. Translated: CASSSLDEQFF.

Many counts were recorded for this clonotype. The chain recombines TRBV6-5 with TRBJ1-1, with D possibly being TRBD1 (5 bases). This CDR3 has 13 residues. Trimming removed 6 bases from V and 7 bases from J, with 15 bases in between. Germline V gene data show CDR1 as MNHEY and CDR2 as SVGAGI. The CDR3 loop reads CASRRDLGNEAFF. CDR3 coding DNA: TGTGCCAGCAGACGGGACCTTGGGAATGAAGCTTTCTTT.

This clonotype has ten or more counts. The V call is TRBV3-1, the J call TRBJ2-1, with 11 bases identical to TRBD2. V lost 2 bases and J lost 9; bases outside the gene matches: 6. Germline V gene lookup returns CDR1 LGHDT and CDR2 YNNKEL (reference sequence). CDR3 length: 15 residues. The CDR3 here is CASSQTSGRISEQFF. The CDR3 nucleotides are TGTGCCAGCAGCCAAACTAGCGGGAGAATCAGTGAGCAGTTCTTC.

This clonotype appeared many times. In DNA form, the CDR3 reads TGCAGCGTTGAAGCCGGGTATAACACCGGGGAGCTGTTTTTT. Amino acids: CSVEAGYNTGELFF. The chain has TRBV29-1 and TRBJ2-2; D gene unclear. Germline V gives CDR1 SQVTM, CDR2 ANQGSEA. This CDR3 has 14 residues. Between the trimmed V and J ends, which lost 1 base and 2 bases, there was a span of 8 bases.